These 29 T cell receptor beta chains originate from one sample sequenced in a study of T cells in Graves' hyperthyroidism and ophthalmopathy. TCR beta CDR3 sequences were amplified from RNA transcripts. The TCR CDR3 was amplified in a first-round RT-PCR using the HTBI primer set. TCRdb re-called the multiplex PCR reads with MiXCR, one entry per CDR3 protein. This sample has 450,000 to 600,000 distinct CDR3 sequences, with approximately 20% found just once. The sample comprised blood. These TCRs come from a man aged 40-55 years with Graves' ophthalmopathy.

This clonotype occurred a few times. The V and J genes are TRBV6-2 or TRBV6-3 and TRBJ2-2; no reliable D call. CDR3 length: 13 amino acids. With 2 bases removed from V and 2 bases from J, the gap between germline ends came to 3 bases. CDR1 and CDR2 (germline): MNHEY, SVGEGT. DNA of the CDR3: TGTGCCAGCAGTTACGTAAACACCGGGGAGCTGTTTTTT. Amino acid sequence: CASSYVNTGELFF.

This clonotype came up a few times. J is TRBJ1-2 and V is TRBV28, with 7 bases aligning to TRBD1. Germline V lookup: CDR1 MDHEN, CDR2 SYDVKM. J was trimmed by 3 bases and V by 6 bases; bases with no gene match: 7. The CDR3 totals 14 residues. The CDR3 DNA is TGTGCCAGCAGGACCGGGACAGAACACTATGGCTACACCTTC. The encoded protein is CASRTGTEHYGYTF.

The chain has TRBV5-1 and TRBJ2-7, with TRBD2 as a possible D gene (7 bases). The CDR3 has 14 amino acids. The germline CDR1 and CDR2 sequences are SGHRS and YFSETQ. Trimming left V 2 bases short and J 4 bases short, with 13 bases between. CDR3 in DNA: TGCGCCAGCAGCTTAGGGGGGGGTCAGTACGAGCAGTACTTC. Its translation is CASSLGGGQYEQYF.

The chain is built from TRBV19 and TRBJ2-5; 7 nucleotides match TRBD2. V lost 6 bases and J lost 0; bases outside the gene matches: 10. The CDR3 totals 16 residues. Germline-derived CDR1 and CDR2 are LNHDA and SQIVND (reference sequence). CDR3 coding DNA: TGTGCCAGTAGCCCGGGGGAGCGGGGCCACCAAGAGACCCAGTACTTC. Translating it yields CASSPGERGHQETQYF.

The V gene is TRBV11-3, the J gene TRBJ2-5, with a tentative D call TRBD2 (5 bases). V dropped 1 base and J dropped 1 base, with 10 bases sitting between them. CDR3 length: 15 amino acids. The germline gives CDR1 SGHNT, CDR2 YENEEA. The CDR3 DNA follows: TGTGCCAGCAGCTTAGGAGGGCGAATCCAAGAGACCCAGTACTTC. This translates into CASSLGGRIQETQYF.

This clonotype occurred many times. This chain's CDR3 is CASSSRTGISYNEQFF. In DNA form, the CDR3 reads TGTGCCAGCAGTTCTCGGACAGGGATCTCCTACAATGAGCAGTTCTTC. The chain has TRBV6-1 and TRBJ2-1; 8 nucleotides agree with TRBD1. Losses at the gene ends were 5 bases for V and 0 bases for J; bases not matched to a gene: 6. Germline CDR1 is MNHNS and CDR2 is SASEGT. The CDR3 spans 16 residues.

This clonotype has at least ten counts. This chain links TRBV12-3 or TRBV12-4 with TRBJ2-1; 10 bases align to TRBD2. CDR3 length equals 15 residues. The V segment lost 3 bases and the J segment 7 bases; nucleotides outside the gene matches: 6. CDR3 residues: CASSLASGSKNEQFF. CDR3 DNA: TGTGCCAGCAGTTTGGCTAGCGGGAGTAAAAATGAGCAGTTCTTC.

This clonotype has ten or more counts. V gene TRBV20-1 combines with J gene TRBJ1-1, with a weak D call TRBD1 (5 bases). The CDR3 contains 15 residues. The V gene lost 0 bases and the J gene lost 2 bases, with 13 bases spanning the gap. Per germline, CDR1 DFQATT and CDR2 SNEGSKA (reference sequence). Here the CDR3 reads CSARDQGRGNTEAFF. Here the CDR3 DNA reads TGCAGTGCTAGAGATCAGGGCCGGGGTAACACTGAAGCTTTCTTT.

The gene calls are TRBV3-1 and TRBJ2-7; 9 bases agree with TRBD2. This CDR3 is built from 15 residues. The trim removed 1 base at V and 5 bases at J, leaving 6 bases unmatched. Germline V gives CDR1 LGHDT, CDR2 YNNKEL (reference sequence). In DNA form, the CDR3 reads TGTGCCAGCAGCCAAGGCAGCGGGAGGCACCACGAGCAGTACTTC. This gives the protein CASSQGSGRHHEQYF.

This clonotype was seen many times. V is TRBV11-3 and J is TRBJ1-1, with TRBD1 identical over 10 bases. This CDR3 spans 14 amino acids. The V gene's germline CDR1 is SGHNT and CDR2 YENEEA. J was trimmed by 4 bases and V by 5 bases; bases with no gene match: 4. The CDR3 sequence is CASSRTGGSTEAFF. The CDR3, as DNA: TGTGCCAGCAGCCGGACAGGGGGGAGCACTGAAGCTTTCTTT. The full variable domain, its missing parts supplied by reference TRBV11-3 and TRBJ1-1, is EAGVVQSPRYKIIEKKQPVAFWCNPISGHNTLYWYLQNLGQGPELLIRYENEEAVDDSQLPKDRFSAERLKGVDSTLKIQPAELGDSAVYLCASSRTGGSTEAFFGQGTRLTVV.

There are many counts of this clonotype. The chain carries TRBV11-2 and TRBJ2-1; no firm D call. Germline-derived CDR1 and CDR2 are SGHAT and FQNNGV. The length of the CDR3 is 16 residues. V shed 2 bases and J shed 0 bases, with 11 bases lying between them. The CDR3 loop is CASSLKVKSSYNEQFF. As DNA, the CDR3 is TGTGCCAGCAGCTTAAAAGTTAAAAGCTCCTACAATGAGCAGTTCTTC.

Ten or more counts support this clonotype. This chain connects TRBV11-2 to TRBJ2-1; D is tentatively TRBD1 or TRBD2 (7 bases each). The CDR3 has 15 amino acids. CDR1 is SGHAT, CDR2 FQNNGV, per germline. Trimming removed 0 bases from V and 6 bases from J, with 12 bases in between. The CDR3 here is CASSLETGRGNEQFF. In DNA form, the CDR3 reads TGTGCCAGCAGCTTAGAGACAGGGAGGGGCAATGAGCAGTTCTTC.

As concerns this clonotype: A junction boundary mismatches the germline segment, possibly from a read error. The genes are TRBV12-3 or TRBV12-4 and TRBJ2-7; the match to TRBD1 covers 8 bases. The CDR3 length is 14 residues. CDR3 residues: CASSFGQGAYGQYF. CDR3 in DNA: TGTGCCAGCAGTTTCGGACAGGGTGCCTACGGGCAGTACTTC.

This chain joins TRBV7-3 and TRBJ2-7, with D perhaps TRBD1 (5 bases). CDR3 length: 13 amino acids. CDR1 SGHTA and CDR2 FQGTGA come from the germline V gene. Deletions cut 4 bases from V and 5 bases from J, with 12 bases between. As DNA, the CDR3 is TGTGCCAGCAGCTCCTCCAGGGCTAACGAGCAGTACTTC. As protein: CASSSSRANEQYF. Full variable domain (remainder filled in from reference TRBV7-3 and TRBJ2-7): GAGVSQTPSNKVTEKGKYVELRCDPISGHTALYWYRQSLGQGPEFLIYFQGTGAADDSGLPNDRFFAVRPEGSVSTLKIQRTERGDSAVYLCASSSSRANEQYFGPGTRLTVT.

This clonotype turned up a few times. This chain links TRBV18 with TRBJ1-1; TRBD1 matches at 7 bases. CDR3 size: 17 residues. The trim removed 3 bases at V and 4 bases at J, leaving 14 bases unmatched. Germline V gene lookup returns CDR1 KGHSH and CDR2 LQKENI. The CDR3 loop reads CASSPLDLRAGGTEAFF. CDR3 coding DNA: TGTGCCAGCTCACCCCTCGATCTCAGGGCAGGGGGCACTGAAGCTTTCTTT.

The chain combines TRBV9 with TRBJ1-1; 8 bases fit TRBD1. With V trimmed by 3 bases and J by 4 bases, 8 bases remained unmatched. Germline V CDR1 and CDR2: SGDLS, YYNGEE. The CDR3 spans 15 residues. CDR3 coding DNA: TGTGCCAGCAGCGCCGGACAGGGTCGGGTCACTGAAGCTTTCTTT. Translation: CASSAGQGRVTEAFF.

This chain joins TRBV12-3 or TRBV12-4 and TRBJ1-4; TRBD1 might be the D (6 bases). This CDR3 has 14 amino acids. Deletions cut 6 bases from V and 4 bases from J, with 12 bases between. The CDR3 nucleotides are TGTGCCAGCAGCCGACAGGCCGATAATGAAAAACTGTTTTTT. It codes for CASSRQADNEKLFF.

There are many counts of this clonotype. The chain joins TRBV10-3 to TRBJ2-7; D gene uncertain. The CDR3 is 12 amino acids. V shed 4 bases and J shed 6 bases, with 10 bases lying between them. Germline-derived CDR1 and CDR2 are ENHRY and SYGVKD. CDR3 in DNA: TGTGCCATCAGTGGAACGGGCTCCGAGCAGTACTTC. Translation gives CAISGTGSEQYF.

This clonotype appeared once. The CDR3 DNA follows: TGTGCCAGCAGCACAATGGCGGTACAGGGGCTCAGTGGCTACACCTTC. Translating gives CASSTMAVQGLSGYTF. V is TRBV7-9 and J is TRBJ1-2; TRBD1 agrees at 7 bases. There are 16 residues in the CDR3. V gave up 5 bases and J gave up 7 bases; unmatched junction bases: 16. In germline, CDR1 is SEHNR, CDR2 FQNEAQ (reference sequence).

The V gene is TRBV6-1, the J gene TRBJ2-5; TRBD2 is a possible D gene (5 bases). CDR3 length: 15 residues. V lost 5 bases to trimming and J lost 0 bases, with 13 bases between them. CDR1 and CDR2 from the germline V gene are MNHNS and SASEGT. CDR3 coding DNA: TGTGCCAGCAGTCTCGGGGTGGGGAACCAAGAGACCCAGTACTTC. It codes for CASSLGVGNQETQYF.

This clonotype was seen more than once but under ten times. The rearrangement links TRBV11-2 to TRBJ1-4; D call uncertain. The CDR3 covers 13 residues. CDR1 SGHAT and CDR2 FQNNGV come from the germline V gene. V lost 5 bases and J lost 11, with 15 bases in between. The CDR3 is CASSPEGWWKLFF. In nucleotides, the CDR3 is TGTGCCAGCAGCCCAGAAGGGTGGTGGAAACTGTTTTTT.

The chain links TRBV7-9 to TRBJ1-4, with a tentative D call TRBD1 (6 bases). Trimming pared 1 base from V and 5 bases from J, leaving 11 bases between. Per germline, CDR1 SEHNR and CDR2 FQNEAQ (reference sequence). The CDR3 is 15 amino acids. The DNA of the CDR3 is TGTGCCAGCAGCTTAGGACGAGGGGGAAATGAAAAACTGTTTTTT. It codes for CASSLGRGGNEKLFF. The full variable domain, with the rest looked up from reference TRBV7-9 and TRBJ1-4, is DTGVSQNPRHKITKRGQNVTFRCDPISEHNRLYWYRQTLGQGPEFLTYFQNEAQLEKSRLLSDRFSAERPKGSFSTLEIQRTEQGDSAMYLCASSLGRGGNEKLFFGSGTQLSVL.

This clonotype was counted a few times. The chain couples TRBV4-3 to TRBJ2-1; tentatively, D is TRBD2 (6 bases). V was cut by 4 bases and J by 4 bases, with 14 bases left in between. This CDR3 spans 15 amino acids. CDR1 and CDR2 (germline): LGHNA, YSLEER. The CDR3 DNA reads as TGCGCCAGCAGCCCAGGGCCGGGGGATTACAATGAGCAGTTCTTC. It yields the protein CASSPGPGDYNEQFF.

This clonotype was seen only a few times. V usage is TRBV12-3 or TRBV12-4 and J usage is TRBJ1-1; TRBD1 is a possible D gene (6 bases). The V and J ends lost 4 bases and 6 bases respectively, with 15 bases between them. The CDR3 extends over 14 amino acids. CDR3 bases: TGTGCCAGCAGTTCTTTCAGACAGGCGTCTGAAGCTTTCTTT. Amino acids: CASSSFRQASEAFF.

This clonotype has more than one count but fewer than ten. The J gene is TRBJ2-5, the V gene TRBV4-2; maybe TRBD1 (6 bases). Germline V CDR1 and CDR2: LGHNA, YNFKEQ. V was cut by 1 base and J by 1 base, with 7 bases left in between. CDR3 length: 14 residues. CDR3 loop: CASSQGDIQETQYF. DNA of the CDR3: TGTGCCAGCAGCCAAGGGGACATCCAAGAGACCCAGTACTTC.

This clonotype was detected only a few times. This chain connects TRBV6-1 to TRBJ1-5; no reliable D call. Germline loops: CDR1 MNHNS, CDR2 SASEGT. Trimming took 6 bases from V and 2 from J, leaving 8 bases between them. There are 13 residues in the CDR3. The DNA for the CDR3 is TGTGCCAGCAGGGCCCGAGGCAATCAGCCCCAGCATTTT. Its protein product is CASRARGNQPQHF.

The V call is TRBV19, the J call TRBJ1-1; tentative D call: TRBD1 (6 bases). Between the trimmed V and J ends, which lost 2 bases and 0 bases, there was a span of 13 bases. The CDR3 has 16 amino acids. The V gene's germline CDR1 is LNHDA and CDR2 SQIVND (reference sequence). CDR3 coding DNA: TGTGCCAGTAGTATACCCAGGGGAGACATGAACACTGAAGCTTTCTTT. Protein: CASSIPRGDMNTEAFF.

This sequence joins TRBV19 and TRBJ1-4; D remains unclear. The V gene's germline CDR1 is LNHDA and CDR2 SQIVND (reference sequence). The CDR3 extends over 13 amino acids. Trimming left V 6 bases short and J 8 bases short, with 13 bases between. The DNA for the CDR3 is TGTGCCAGTAGGTGGGGAGAAAGAGAAAAACTGTTTTTT. Its translation is CASRWGEREKLFF.

This clonotype was observed at least ten times. The chain links TRBV7-3 to TRBJ2-3; 9 bases match TRBD2. J was trimmed by 4 bases and V by 2 bases; bases with no gene match: 10. There are 17 residues in the CDR3. Germline V gene data show CDR1 as SGHTA and CDR2 as FQGTGA. The CDR3 reads CASSLGPGLASPDTQYF. The CDR3 coding sequence is TGTGCCAGCAGCTTAGGACCGGGACTAGCTTCCCCAGATACGCAGTATTTT.